These 15 T cell receptor beta chains share one sample of origin, sequenced in a study of OX40 agonist ivuxolimab in advanced cancers. The protocol was immunoSEQ multiplex PCR, while the TCRdb copy is restricted to in-frame clones and leaves out a portion. The table has 53,000 or so clones, about 88% seen once; the top ten hold approximately 1.5%. The source material was CD4+ or CD8+ T cells sorted from blood, sampled in a trial of the OX40 agonist ivuxolimab. These receptors all come from an adult with an advanced solid tumor such as melanoma, head and neck, liver or kidney cancer.

The chain links TRBV5-1 to TRBJ2-1; 12 bases agree with TRBD1. Germline assignment: CDR1 SGHRS and CDR2 YFSETQ. With 4 bases clipped from V and 15 bases from J, the junction kept 8 bases outside the gene matches. CDR3 length equals 13 residues. The CDR3 spells CASSLGQGAVPFF. CDR3 DNA: TGCGCCAGCAGCCTGGGACAGGGGGCTGTGCCGTTCTTC. Using reference TRBV5-1 and TRBJ2-1 for the parts outside the CDR3, the full variable domain is KAGVTQTPRYLIKTRGQQVTLSCSPISGHRSVSWYQQTPGQGLQFLFEYFSETQRNKGNFPGRFSGRQFSNSRSEMNVSTLELGDSALYLCASSLGQGAVPFFGPGTRLTVL.

This clone was observed a single time. The J gene is TRBJ1-2, the V gene TRBV6-5; 9 bases align to TRBD1. The germline V gene encodes CDR1 MNHEY and CDR2 SVGAGI. The CDR3 runs to 13 residues. J was trimmed by 8 bases and V by 6 bases; bases with no gene match: 7. The CDR3 loop is CASRADRGWGYTF. The CDR3 coding sequence is TGTGCCAGCAGAGCGGACAGGGGCTGGGGCTACACCTTC.

The chain is built from TRBV6-4 and TRBJ2-1; D could derive from TRBD1 or TRBD2 (5 bases each). V gave up 11 bases and J gave up 9 bases, with 23 bases separating them. Germline V gene data show CDR1 as MRHNA and CDR2 as SNTAGT. The length of the CDR3 is 14 residues. The CDR3 is CADSLGDPRIEQFF. Here the CDR3 DNA reads TGTGCCGACAGTCTGGGGGACCCGAGGATTGAGCAGTTCTTC.

CDR3 DNA: TGTGCCAGCAGGGCGATTGGGGTTGGGAAACTGTTTTTT. Its protein product is CASRAIGVGKLFF. The chain has TRBV6-1 and TRBJ1-4; D gene uncertain. Germline lookup yields CDR1 MNHNS and CDR2 SASEGT. CDR3 length: 13 residues. Deletions cut 6 bases from V and 11 bases from J, with 16 bases between.

V and J are TRBV7-8 and TRBJ1-5, with 8 bases lining up with TRBD1. The CDR3 consists of 14 residues. The V and J ends lost 4 bases and 4 bases, in that order; junction bases with no gene match: 3. CDR1 SGHVS and CDR2 FQNEAQ come from the germline V gene. The CDR3 loop reads CASSSDRGNQPQHF. CDR3 nucleotides: TGTGCCAGCAGCTCAGACAGGGGAAATCAGCCCCAGCATTTT.

The chain joins TRBV13 to TRBJ2-2; possibly TRBD1 or TRBD2 for D (5 bases each). The germline V gene has CDR1 PRHDT and CDR2 FYEKMQ (reference sequence). The V gene lost 0 bases and the J gene lost 4 bases, with 12 bases spanning the gap. The CDR3 consists of 16 residues. The CDR3 reads CASSLGGEYGTGELFF. The DNA of the CDR3 is TGTGCCAGCAGCTTAGGGGGGGAGTACGGCACCGGGGAGCTGTTTTTT.

CDR3: CASGRGEGNSPLHF. CDR3 bases: TGTGCCAGCGGACGGGGCGAGGGGAATTCACCCCTCCACTTT. The V and J genes are TRBV7-9 and TRBJ1-6; maybe TRBD1 (5 bases). This CDR3 has 14 amino acids. CDR1 and CDR2 from the germline V gene are SEHNR and FQNEAQ (reference sequence). Trimming cost V 8 bases and J 7 bases, with 15 bases left between them.

The rearrangement joins TRBV19 to TRBJ1-5; D is unclear. The CDR3 consists of 14 residues. Germline CDR1 reads LNHDA; CDR2 reads SQIVND (reference sequence). V was cut by 7 bases and J by 7 bases, with 17 bases left in between. The CDR3 nucleotides are TGTGCCAGTACCTCGAGCCGAGAGCTACAGCCCCAGCATTTT. It translates to CASTSSRELQPQHF. Full variable domain (remainder filled in from reference TRBV19 and TRBJ1-5): DGGITQSPKYLFRKEGQNVTLSCEQNLNHDAMYWYRQDPGQGLRLIYYSQIVNDFQKGDIAEGYSVSREKKESFPLTVTSAQKNPTAFYLCASTSSRELQPQHFGDGTRLSIL.

This chain joins TRBV2 and TRBJ1-2, with TRBD1 matching over 12 bases. The CDR3 loop spans 13 amino acids. Germline CDR1 and CDR2: SNHLY and FYNNEI. V was clipped by 6 bases and J by 7 bases; unmatched bases: 3. The CDR3 sequence is CASSGTGGFGYTF. As DNA, the CDR3 is TGTGCCAGCAGCGGGACAGGGGGCTTTGGCTACACCTTC.

The rearrangement links TRBV29-1 to TRBJ1-2, with D possibly TRBD1 on 5 matching bases. CDR1 SQVTM and CDR2 ANQGSEA come from the germline V gene. V was pared by 3 bases and J by 4 bases, with 18 bases between. The CDR3 spans 15 residues. CDR3 nucleotide sequence: TGCAGCGTTGATAGGGCACAGGATGATTCCTATGGCTACACCTTC. Protein: CSVDRAQDDSYGYTF.

V and J are TRBV7-2 and TRBJ2-1, with TRBD2 matching 10 bases. The CDR3 runs to 15 residues. Germline CDR1 SGHTA, CDR2 FQGNSA. The ends lost 2 bases at V and 9 bases at J; junction bases unmatched: 7. The CDR3 here is CASSLRVAGGSEQFF. DNA for the CDR3: TGTGCCAGCAGCTTACGAGTAGCGGGAGGATCTGAGCAGTTCTTC.

A note on this clone: One end of the junction varies from germline; a read error may be responsible. CDR3 amino acids: CARSWAGRGGVTSTDTQYF. DNA of the CDR3: TGCGCCCGCAGCTGGGCCGGGCGGGGGGGCGTTACCAGCACAGATACGCAGTATTTT. V and J are TRBV5-1 and TRBJ2-3; 9 bases match TRBD2. Germline V gene sequence: CDR1 SGHRS, CDR2 YFSETQ. The CDR3 consists of 19 residues.

The rearrangement links TRBV6-5 to TRBJ2-1; 11 bases match TRBD2. This CDR3 is 16 amino acids long. Trimming removed 2 bases from V and 2 bases from J; junction bases left unmatched: 2. Germline CDR1 MNHEY, CDR2 SVGAGI. For the CDR3, the DNA is TGTGCCAGCAGTTACGTTAGCGGGGGGGCCTACAATGAGCAGTTCTTC. This sequence encodes CASSYVSGGAYNEQFF.

A single count supports this clone. The V gene is TRBV18, the J gene TRBJ1-5, with D possibly matching TRBD1 (6 bases). Germline V gene lookup returns CDR1 KGHSH and CDR2 LQKENI. V was clipped by 0 bases and J by 7 bases, with 19 bases between them. The CDR3 sequence is 17 residues long. CDR3 coding DNA: TGTGCCAGCTCACCACCTTCCGGGCCCCAGGGGTACCAGCCCCAGCATTTT. Translation gives CASSPPSGPQGYQPQHF.

The chain has TRBV4-1 and TRBJ2-3, with D possibly being TRBD1 (5 bases). The CDR3 loop spans 18 amino acids. V was pared by 0 bases and J by 0 bases, with 16 bases between. CDR1 is MGHRA, CDR2 YSYEKL, per germline. The CDR3 coding sequence is TGCGCCAGCAGCCAAGATCGCGGTGGTGGGGCTAGCACAGATACGCAGTATTTT. It specifies CASSQDRGGGASTDTQYF.